The 10 T cell receptor beta chains presented below share a single source sample, sequenced in a study of T cell responses to AZD1222 COVID-19 vaccine. This table comes from immunoSEQ multiplex PCR, and its TCRdb copy is limited to in-frame clones, with some not included. The sample lists more than 65,000 clones; about 90% were seen once. The material was peripheral blood, obtained on day 0 of AZD1222 vaccination. Receptors were obtained from an adult in good health.

V usage is TRBV3-1 (or the pseudogene TRBV3-2) and J usage is TRBJ1-5; D call uncertain. This CDR3 region has 15 residues. Per germline, CDR1 LGHDT and CDR2 YNNKEL (reference sequence). Trimming pared 3 bases from V and 3 bases from J, leaving 12 bases between. Here the CDR3 reads CASSQDYSNNQPQHF. The DNA of the CDR3 is TGTGCCAGCAGCCAGGACTACAGTAACAATCAGCCCCAGCATTTT.

This chain links TRBV28 with TRBJ1-2; tentative D call: TRBD1 (6 bases). Germline CDR1 MDHEN, CDR2 SYDVKM. The V end lost 2 bases, the J end lost 1 base, and 14 bases lay between the germline ends. The CDR3 sequence is 16 residues long. CDR3 sequence reads: CASSLGSQGFNYGYTF. The CDR3 DNA sequence: TGTGCCAGCAGTTTAGGGTCCCAGGGGTTTAACTATGGCTACACCTTC.

This clone was observed a single time. CDR3 nucleotide sequence: TGTGCCAGCAGCCAAGGGTCCCTGGGAGACACTGAAGCTTTCTTT. It translates to CASSQGSLGDTEAFF. The chain joins TRBV4-2 to TRBJ1-1; D is ambiguous. Per germline, CDR1 LGHNA and CDR2 YNFKEQ. CDR3 length: 15 residues. Trimming pared 1 base from V and 3 bases from J, leaving 12 bases between.

This sequence joins TRBV27 and TRBJ1-6, with 9 bases that match TRBD1. The ends lost 6 bases at V and 0 bases at J; junction bases unmatched: 9. The V gene's germline CDR1 is MNHEY and CDR2 SMNVEV (reference sequence). The CDR3 is 18 residues long. CDR3 nucleotides: TGTGCCAGCAGGCCCTCTTGGACAGGGGACTCCTATAATTCACCCCTCCACTTT. It codes for CASRPSWTGDSYNSPLHF.

The rearrangement joins TRBV25-1 to TRBJ2-3, with D perhaps TRBD2 (5 bases). Trimming took 6 bases from V and 4 from J, leaving 11 bases between them. Germline assignment: CDR1 MGHDK and CDR2 SYGVNS. CDR3 length: 13 amino acids. The CDR3 region has the DNA TGTGCCAGCAGCCGAAGGCGGGCAGATACGCAGTATTTT. Its translation: CASSRRRADTQYF.

This rearrangement joins TRBV9 to TRBJ1-2, with 7 bases that match TRBD1. CDR1 and CDR2 from the germline V gene are SGDLS and YYNGEE. Losses at the gene ends were 3 bases for V and 4 bases for J; bases not matched to a gene: 3. This CDR3 spans 13 amino acids. DNA of the CDR3: TGTGCCAGCAGCGCGGGACAGCTCTATGGCTACACCTTC. This encodes CASSAGQLYGYTF. The full variable domain, its missing parts supplied by reference TRBV9 and TRBJ1-2, is DSGVTQTPKHLITATGQRVTLRCSPRSGDLSVYWYQQSLDQGLQFLIQYYNGEERAKGNILERFSAQQFPDLHSELNLSSLELGDSALYFCASSAGQLYGYTFGSGTRLTVV.

This clone was recorded a few times. The chain recombines TRBV9 with TRBJ1-3; D gene ambiguous. The V gene lost 3 bases and the J gene lost 5 bases, with 6 bases spanning the gap. CDR3 length: 12 residues. CDR1 is SGDLS, CDR2 YYNGEE, per germline. The CDR3 loop reads CASSASRNTIYF. CDR3 coding DNA: TGTGCCAGCAGCGCCTCAAGAAACACCATATATTTT.

The chain combines TRBV7-2 with TRBJ1-6, with 9 positions matching TRBD1. From germline, CDR1 is SGHTA and CDR2 FQGNSA. The CDR3 length is 15 residues. The junction had 6 bases not matched to a gene; V was cut back by 4 bases and J by 8 bases. CDR3: CASSSDRGGYSPLHF. For the CDR3, the DNA is TGTGCCAGCAGCTCGGACAGGGGAGGTTATTCACCCCTCCACTTT.

This chain connects TRBV28 to TRBJ1-2; D possibly corresponds to TRBD1 (5 bases). The V gene lost 7 bases and the J gene lost 5 bases, with 20 bases spanning the gap. Germline CDR1 reads MDHEN; CDR2 reads SYDVKM. The length of the CDR3 is 15 residues. The CDR3 nucleotides are TGTGCCAGCACCACCCCCGGGGCAGGGAGGTATGGCTACACCTTC. Translating gives CASTTPGAGRYGYTF.

This sequence joins TRBV5-1 and TRBJ1-1; 7 bases line up with TRBD1. V was pared by 0 bases and J by 1 base, with 6 bases of the junction left unmatched. Germline V gene data show CDR1 as SGHRS and CDR2 as YFSETQ. CDR3 length equals 16 residues. As DNA, the CDR3 is TGCGCCAGCAGCTTGGGACAGGGTGGTCGGAACACTGAAGCTTTCTTT. Protein: CASSLGQGGRNTEAFF. Complete variable domain (other parts from reference TRBV5-1 and TRBJ1-1): KAGVTQTPRYLIKTRGQQVTLSCSPISGHRSVSWYQQTPGQGLQFLFEYFSETQRNKGNFPGRFSGRQFSNSRSEMNVSTLELGDSALYLCASSLGQGGRNTEAFFGQGTRLTVV.